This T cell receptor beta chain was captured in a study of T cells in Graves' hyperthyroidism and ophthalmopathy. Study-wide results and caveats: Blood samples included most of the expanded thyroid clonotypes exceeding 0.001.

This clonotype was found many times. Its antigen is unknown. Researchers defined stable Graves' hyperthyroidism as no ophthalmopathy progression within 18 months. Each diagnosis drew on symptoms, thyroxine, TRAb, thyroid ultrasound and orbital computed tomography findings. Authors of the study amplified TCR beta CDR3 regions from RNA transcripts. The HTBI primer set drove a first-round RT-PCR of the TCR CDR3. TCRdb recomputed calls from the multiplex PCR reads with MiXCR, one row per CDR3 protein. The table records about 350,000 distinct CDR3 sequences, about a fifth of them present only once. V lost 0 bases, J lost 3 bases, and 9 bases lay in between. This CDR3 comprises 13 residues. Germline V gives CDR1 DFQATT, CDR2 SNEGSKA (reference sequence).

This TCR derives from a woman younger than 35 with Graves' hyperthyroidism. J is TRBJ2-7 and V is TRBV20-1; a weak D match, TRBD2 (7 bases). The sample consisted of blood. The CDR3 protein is CSARDRGGYEQYF. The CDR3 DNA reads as TGCAGTGCTAGAGATAGGGGGGGCTACGAGCAGTACTTC.